Reported below is one T cell receptor (beta chain). Its antigen is not known. Only in-frame clones appear in the TCRdb table, and some are missing; sequencing was by immunoSEQ multiplex PCR. Of 70,000 to 90,000 clones in the sample, around nine tenths are singletons; the top ten hold 10% to 15%. The data were taken from a study of OX40 agonist ivuxolimab in advanced cancers. In the study overall: In this trial design, patients received ivuxolimab intravenously at 0.01 to 10 mg/kg every 2 weeks.

Trimming cost V 7 bases and J 5 bases, with 20 bases left between them. The CDR3 runs 15 residues. CDR1 is MNHNY, CDR2 SVGAGI, per germline (reference sequence). Study-level points and caveats: At doses 0.1 to 3.0 mg/kg, CD4+ and CD8+ clones expanded.

The receptor comes from an adult with an advanced solid tumor such as melanoma, head and neck, liver or kidney cancer. The sample here was CD4+ or CD8+ T cells sorted from blood, taken in a trial of the OX40 agonist ivuxolimab. The V gene is TRBV6-6, the J gene TRBJ1-2; weak D call: TRBD1 (6 bases). CDR3 DNA sequence: TGTGCCAGCATTTCGTTGGTGCGTGGGACATATGGCTACACCTTC. Protein: CASISLVRGTYGYTF.